The source of this TCR beta chain is a study of shared clonotypes between healthy human individuals. Study-level points and caveats: An anticipated effect of sequencing depth on clonotype sharing among donors was recognized. Only blood samples were collected, and tissue repertoires likely differ.

This clone was found a few times. What it binds is not known. The length of the CDR3 is 15 residues. CDR1 and CDR2 from the germline V gene are MDHEN and SYDVKM. Trimming left V 6 bases short and J 2 bases short, with 17 bases between. The replicate PCRs on unsorted PBMC were given about 300 ng DNA, which is approximately 30,000 T cell genomes. Authors' data handling: Owing to the provision of junction-only sequences devoid of quality scores by immunoSEQ, filtering differed. Measured with immunoSEQ multiplex PCR; TCRdb has only the in-frame clones, and not every one. That table furnishes V, J and clone size, whereas the DNA furnished D and trimming. The sample includes around 95,000 clones, less than 50% of them seen just once.

This receptor was obtained from a woman aged 40 to 50 in good health. Some clones in this sample may be carry-over from other donors' samples. The sequenced material came from PBMCs. The genes are TRBV28 and TRBJ2-7, with D possibly TRBD1 on 6 matching bases. The CDR3 region is CASRKTPRDTYEQYF. CDR3 nucleotide sequence: TGTGCCAGCAGGAAAACTCCCCGGGACACCTACGAGCAGTACTTC.